This T cell receptor beta chain stems from a study of blood T cell repertoires in COVID-19. Authors' methods: Nucleated cell counts were estimated from reference gene primer amplification. TCRdb's table, derived via immunoSEQ multiplex PCR, lists solely in-frame clones and lacks some. The D gene and trimming were derived from the DNA, and the V and J assignments and clone size from that table. The table includes about 200,000 clones, roughly 86% detected once. Source material: PBMCs or T cells enriched from blood (not recorded which). The source is a woman aged 25 to 39 with acute COVID-19.

In DNA form, the CDR3 reads TGTGCCATCAGTGAGTCGATAGTCGGGGGATACTACAATGAGCAGTTCTTC. This gives the protein CAISESIVGGYYNEQFF. This chain links TRBV10-3 with TRBJ2-1; D is perhaps TRBD2 (6 bases). V was clipped by 0 bases and J by 3 bases, with 15 bases between them. The germline V gene has CDR1 ENHRY and CDR2 SYGVKD. The CDR3 covers 17 residues.